This T cell receptor beta chain was captured in a study of cytomegalovirus exposure and HLA in healthy donors. Sequencing was performed with immunoSEQ multiplex PCR; in TCRdb, only in-frame clones are kept and a portion is missing. The sample contains about 88,000 clones, approximately 81% of which appear only once. V lost 8 bases, J lost 8 bases, and 15 bases lay in between. CDR3 size: 12 residues. Germline V gene data show CDR1 as MDHEN and CDR2 as SYDVKM. This clone was seen only a few times. The chain couples TRBV28 to TRBJ1-2; unclear D gene. This receptor was identified in a woman aged 18 to 35 in good health and CMV-seropositive. Sequences were obtained from PBMCs. The CDR3 reads CASAGRREGYTF. The DNA of the CDR3 is TGTGCCAGCGCGGGTCGGCGGGAGGGCTACACCTTC.